The next 21 T cell receptor beta chains were all read from a single sample in a study of a mutant IDH1 vaccine in newly diagnosed glioma (TCRdb year 2021). The protocol used for the library was the immunoSEQ multiplex PCR assay. The immuneACCESS repertoire file appears here via TCRdb, limited to in-frame rearrangements. These files lack a portion of the clones; in checked studies, under half of the deficit traces to unresolved V genes, and the cause of the others is not known. This sample comprises 50,000 to 65,000 clones, approximately 78% of them detected only once. The ten largest clones capture under 20% of the sample. The time point label on this specimen signifies: baseline, week 1 (first vaccination visit). The treatment or condition tag for this specimen amounts to: pre-vaccination baseline after standard-of-care therapy. This sample comprised PBMCs, obtained from a glioma patient treated with radiotherapy, temozolomide or both. The origin of the receptors is a man aged 18-30 years with glioma.

The rearrangement joins TRBV6-6 to TRBJ2-7; D gene unclear. Germline V lookup: CDR1 MNHNY, CDR2 SVGAGI (reference sequence). The length of the CDR3 is 14 residues. The germline V and J ends were trimmed by 0 bases and 2 bases, with 8 bases remaining between them. Here the CDR3 DNA reads TGTGCCAGCAGTTACTCGAAAGAGGCCTACGAGCAGTACTTC. Protein: CASSYSKEAYEQYF.

J is TRBJ2-1 and V is TRBV5-6; no clear D gene. This CDR3 is built from 13 residues. Per the germline V gene, CDR1 is SGHDT and CDR2 is YYEEEE. The V gene lost 2 bases and the J gene lost 8 bases, with 11 bases spanning the gap. CDR3 sequence (DNA): TGTGCCAGCAGCTTTATATTGCGTGATGAGCAGTTCTTC. The encoded protein is CASSFILRDEQFF.

The V and J genes are TRBV29-1 and TRBJ2-3; TRBD1 might be the D (6 bases). The CDR3 loop spans 13 amino acids. V was cut by 3 bases and J by 0 bases, with 7 bases left in between. CDR1 is SQVTM, CDR2 ANQGSEA, per germline. DNA for the CDR3: TGCAGCGTTGACCAGGGGAGCACAGATACGCAGTATTTT. Translation gives CSVDQGSTDTQYF.

The CDR3 DNA reads TGTGCCAGCAGTTACCCCCGAGGGACTAACCAAGAGACCCAGTACTTC. Translating gives CASSYPRGTNQETQYF. The chain has TRBV6-5 and TRBJ2-5, with TRBD2 identical over 7 bases. The V and J ends lost 2 bases and 0 bases, in that order; junction bases with no gene match: 6. The CDR3 runs 16 residues. Germline V CDR1 and CDR2: MNHEY, SVGAGI.

The CDR3 region is CSVEARGSYEQYF. Here the CDR3 DNA reads TGCAGCGTTGAAGCGCGGGGGTCCTACGAGCAGTACTTC. The V gene is TRBV29-1, the J gene TRBJ2-7, with 7 nucleotides matching TRBD2. The junction had 1 base not matched to a gene; V was cut back by 1 base and J by 1 base. This CDR3 contains 13 residues. Germline assignment: CDR1 SQVTM and CDR2 ANQGSEA.

This clone was picked up one time. The chain has TRBV5-1 and TRBJ1-1; D gene ambiguous. Germline CDR1 is SGHRS and CDR2 is YFSETQ. The CDR3 has 16 residues. V was pared by 0 bases and J by 2 bases, with 14 bases between. CDR3 protein: CASSLANGGSNTEAFF. In DNA form, the CDR3 reads TGCGCCAGCAGCTTGGCTAATGGAGGGAGTAACACTGAAGCTTTCTTT.

This chain connects TRBV29-1 to TRBJ1-4; 9 bases line up with TRBD1. Germline CDR1 SQVTM, CDR2 ANQGSEA. The CDR3 has 10 residues. The junction had 5 bases not matched to a gene; V was cut back by 7 bases and J by 14 bases. CDR3 sequence: CSAMDRGLFF. In DNA form, the CDR3 reads TGCAGCGCCATGGACAGGGGTCTGTTTTTT.

The genes are TRBV30 and TRBJ1-1; 7 positions agree with TRBD1. Germline-derived CDR1 and CDR2 are GTSNPN and SVGIG (reference sequence). The junction had 10 bases not matched to a gene; V was cut back by 6 bases and J by 0 bases. This CDR3 has 15 amino acids. The DNA of the CDR3 is TGTGCCTGTCATCGACAGGGACCTATGAACACTGAAGCTTTCTTT. As protein: CACHRQGPMNTEAFF.

This clone appeared a single time. CDR3 in DNA: TGCGCCAGCAGCTTGACAGGGGGCGAGAGCAATCAGCCCCAGCATTTT. This encodes CASSLTGGESNQPQHF. The rearrangement links TRBV5-1 to TRBJ1-5, with 9 bases that match TRBD1. The germline CDR1 and CDR2 sequences are SGHRS and YFSETQ. Losses at the gene ends were 1 base for V and 1 base for J; bases not matched to a gene: 3. This CDR3 is 16 amino acids long.

V and J are TRBV19 and TRBJ2-2; TRBD2 aligns across 7 bases. Germline V CDR1 and CDR2: LNHDA, SQIVND (reference sequence). V shed 10 bases and J 6 bases; nucleotides not matched to a gene: 11. The CDR3 runs 14 residues. The CDR3 DNA reads TGTGCCACCGACTCGGGAGGCGTCTCCGGGGAGCTGTTTTTT. Translated, it gives CATDSGGVSGELFF. Based on the CDR3 plus reference TRBV19 and TRBJ2-2, the full variable domain is DGGITQSPKYLFRKEGQNVTLSCEQNLNHDAMYWYRQDPGQGLRLIYYSQIVNDFQKGDIAEGYSVSREKKESFPLTVTSAQKNPTAFYLCATDSGGVSGELFFGEGSRLTVL.

The chain links TRBV30 to TRBJ2-7; weak D call: TRBD2 (6 bases). Trimming stripped 1 base from V and 6 bases from J, with 16 bases between. Germline CDR1 is GTSNPN and CDR2 is SVGIG (reference sequence). CDR3 length equals 14 residues. The CDR3 protein is CAWSAGIGGIEQYF. CDR3 bases: TGTGCCTGGAGTGCAGGAATTGGCGGGATCGAGCAGTACTTC.

V is TRBV6-4 and J is TRBJ2-2; D might be TRBD1 (5 bases). Trimming left V 7 bases short and J 3 bases short, with 9 bases between. The CDR3 covers 13 residues. Germline loops: CDR1 MRHNA, CDR2 SNTAGT. The chain's CDR3 is CASKGSDTGELFF. Here the CDR3 DNA reads TGTGCCAGCAAGGGGTCGGACACCGGGGAGCTGTTTTTT.

This clone was observed a single time. The V and J genes are TRBV19 and TRBJ1-1; tentative D call: TRBD1 (5 bases). In germline, CDR1 is LNHDA, CDR2 SQIVND (reference sequence). The CDR3 is made up of 15 amino acids. Trimming shortened V by 7 bases and J by 0 bases, and 15 bases separated the two germline ends. This chain's CDR3 is CASTRGVGVNTEAFF. CDR3 nucleotide sequence: TGTGCCAGTACCCGAGGGGTTGGGGTGAACACTGAAGCTTTCTTT.

The chain recombines TRBV5-4 with TRBJ2-6; possibly TRBD1 or TRBD2 for D (5 bases each). Per the germline V gene, CDR1 is SGHNT and CDR2 is YYREEE (reference sequence). Trimming left V 5 bases short and J 2 bases short, with 17 bases between. The CDR3 totals 17 residues. CDR3 protein: CASSSFTGLTGANVLTF. The CDR3, as DNA: TGTGCCAGCAGTTCCTTTACGGGGCTGACTGGGGCCAACGTCCTGACTTTC.

The V call is TRBV6-1, the J call TRBJ2-7, with D tentatively TRBD1 (5 bases). The CDR3 runs 14 residues. V lost 3 bases, J lost 2 bases, and 11 bases lay in between. Germline V gives CDR1 MNHNS, CDR2 SASEGT. The CDR3 DNA reads TGTGCCAGCAGTGAGATGACAGCAACCTACGAGCAGTACTTC. Translated: CASSEMTATYEQYF.

V gene TRBV4-3 combines with J gene TRBJ1-1, with D perhaps matching TRBD1 (6 bases). CDR3 length: 14 amino acids. CDR1 LGHNA and CDR2 YSLEER come from the germline V gene. Trimming took off 0 bases at V and 11 bases at J, with 16 bases between the two ends. The CDR3 sequence: CASSQDIGGGRAFF. The CDR3 bases are TGCGCCAGCAGCCAAGATATTGGGGGCGGACGGGCTTTCTTT.

V and J are TRBV30 and TRBJ1-5; possibly TRBD1 for D (5 bases). CDR1 is GTSNPN, CDR2 SVGIG, per germline (reference sequence). This CDR3 is 14 amino acids long. V lost 5 bases, J lost 3 bases, and 14 bases lay in between. The CDR3 is CAWGKAGLNQPQHF. The CDR3 nucleotides read TGTGCCTGGGGGAAAGCAGGGCTCAATCAGCCCCAGCATTTT. The variable domain in full, with the rest retrieved from reference TRBV30 and TRBJ1-5, is SQTIHQWPATLVQPVGSPLSLECTVEGTSNPNLYWYRQAAGRGLQLLFYSVGIGQISSEVPQNLSASRPQDRQFILSSKKLLLSDSGFYLCAWGKAGLNQPQHFGDGTRLSIL.

This chain joins TRBV5-1 and TRBJ1-1; D is undetermined. Germline V gives CDR1 SGHRS, CDR2 YFSETQ. Trimming pared 6 bases from V and 1 base from J, leaving 7 bases between. The CDR3 covers 12 residues. The CDR3 is CASKERNTEAFF. The CDR3 bases are TGCGCCAGCAAGGAACGGAACACTGAAGCTTTCTTT.

The chain links TRBV29-1 to TRBJ2-2, with D hard to call. The CDR3 is 13 amino acids. Germline V gene sequence: CDR1 SQVTM, CDR2 ANQGSEA. V dropped 8 bases and J dropped 2 bases, with 12 bases sitting between them. CDR3 protein: CSSRAENTGELFF. CDR3 sequence (DNA): TGCAGCTCCCGGGCAGAAAACACCGGGGAGCTGTTTTTT.

This chain uses TRBV27 with TRBJ1-2; possibly TRBD1 for D (5 bases). The CDR3 has 14 residues. Per the germline V gene, CDR1 is MNHEY and CDR2 is SMNVEV (reference sequence). The ends were cut back, 5 bases at V and 2 bases at J, with 12 bases in the middle. The CDR3 here is CASSQWGTNYGYTF. CDR3 sequence (DNA): TGTGCCAGCAGTCAATGGGGGACGAACTATGGCTACACCTTC.

This sequence joins TRBV7-9 and TRBJ1-3; D ambiguous. The V gene's germline CDR1 is SEHNR and CDR2 FQNEAQ (reference sequence). This CDR3 is built from 15 residues. Trimming left V 1 base short and J 3 bases short, with 10 bases between. CDR3 region: CASSLEEGRGNTIYF. DNA of the CDR3: TGTGCCAGCAGCTTAGAGGAAGGCCGTGGAAACACCATATATTTT. The full variable domain, in which reference TRBV7-9 and TRBJ1-3 provide the parts outside the CDR3, is DTGVSQNPRHKITKRGQNVTFRCDPISEHNRLYWYRQTLGQGPEFLTYFQNEAQLEKSRLLSDRFSAERPKGSFSTLEIQRTEQGDSAMYLCASSLEEGRGNTIYFGEGSWLTVV.